The 11 T cell receptor beta chains listed next were all sequenced from one sample in a study of regulatory T cells in long-lasting Graves disease. Regarding time point: newly diagnosed GD, antithyroid drugs for less than 3 months. Construction of the TCR library relied on RNA isolated from PBMCs. The TCR beta library used iRepertoire HTBI primers with Arm-PCR amplification of CDR3. From the multiplex PCR reads, TCRdb called clonotypes with MiXCR, one entry per CDR3 protein. Here the sample spans about 440,000 distinct CDR3 sequences, 14% to 15% being singletons. These data were likewise used in another study, on T cells in Graves' hyperthyroidism and ophthalmopathy.

Source: peripheral blood mononuclear cells (PBMCs), taken at new diagnosis, from a patient treated with antithyroid drugs. The source of these receptors is a woman aged 25-40 years with Graves disease.

There are a few counts of this clonotype. The chain employs TRBV5-6 and TRBJ2-5; TRBD1 matches 10 bases. Trimming cost V 0 bases and J 5 bases; bases outside gene matches: 7. Germline CDR1 and CDR2: SGHDT and YYEEEE. The CDR3 covers 16 residues. The CDR3, as DNA: TGTGCCAGCAGCTTGGCTTTGACAGGGGGCGGCGAGACCCAGTACTTC. Translated: CASSLALTGGGETQYF.

This chain joins TRBV9 and TRBJ2-1; 7 bases are shared with TRBD2. Germline values: CDR1 SGDLS, CDR2 YYNGEE. The CDR3 is made up of 15 amino acids. Trimming removed 0 bases from V and 6 bases from J; junction bases left unmatched: 6. The CDR3 DNA sequence: TGTGCCAGCAGCGTAGCTGGGACTAACATCAATGAGCAGTTCTTC. This encodes CASSVAGTNINEQFF.

This clonotype came up many times. V usage is TRBV28 and J usage is TRBJ1-2, with D maybe TRBD1 (5 bases). The germline V gene has CDR1 MDHEN and CDR2 SYDVKM. The CDR3 totals 17 residues. Trimming shortened V by 2 bases and J by 2 bases, and 18 bases separated the two germline ends. CDR3 DNA sequence: TGTGCCAGCAGTTTAGCAGGGTCCGGCAGACTCAACTATGGCTACACCTTC. Protein: CASSLAGSGRLNYGYTF.

This clonotype appeared a few times. This chain joins TRBV9 and TRBJ2-7, with TRBD2 identical over 9 bases. Germline V gene data show CDR1 as SGDLS and CDR2 as YYNGEE. The CDR3 loop spans 15 amino acids. With V trimmed by 2 bases and J by 1 base, 4 bases remained unmatched. CDR3 nucleotides: TGTGCCAGCAGCGTTGGACTAGCGTATTCCTACGAGCAGTACTTC. Amino acids: CASSVGLAYSYEQYF.

This clonotype was counted only a few times. This CDR3 reads CASSLVPTGANGEQYF. The CDR3 bases are TGTGCCAGCAGCTTAGTTCCGACGGGGGCTAATGGCGAGCAGTACTTC. This sequence joins TRBV7-9 and TRBJ2-7; either TRBD1 or TRBD2 may supply D (6 bases each). There are 16 residues in the CDR3. Between the trimmed V and J ends, which lost 1 base and 6 bases, there was a span of 19 bases. In germline, CDR1 is SEHNR, CDR2 FQNEAQ (reference sequence).

Ten or more counts support this clonotype. The V and J genes are TRBV27 and TRBJ1-1, with D maybe TRBD1 (5 bases). Deletions cut 3 bases from V and 0 bases from J, with 11 bases between. The CDR3 totals 15 residues. Germline V lookup: CDR1 MNHEY, CDR2 SMNVEV (reference sequence). The CDR3 nucleotides are TGTGCCAGCAGTTTGGGGGTAAACCTGAACACTGAAGCTTTCTTT. Residues: CASSLGVNLNTEAFF.

This clonotype was seen only a few times. Written as DNA, the CDR3 is TGTGCCACCAGCAGAGAAGCAAACACCATATATTTT. It codes for CATSREANTIYF. The gene calls are TRBV15 and TRBJ1-3; D is unresolved. The CDR3 sequence is 12 residues long. The germline CDR1 and CDR2 sequences are LNHNV and YYDKDF (reference sequence). Trimming left V 0 bases short and J 6 bases short, with 3 bases between.

This clonotype was observed a handful of times. This CDR3 is CASSQEPGANEKLFF. The CDR3 nucleotides are TGTGCCAGCAGCCAAGAGCCTGGAGCTAATGAAAAACTGTTTTTT. The rearrangement joins TRBV3-1 to TRBJ1-4; D not resolved. The CDR3 spans 15 residues. CDR1 is LGHDT and CDR2 is YNNKEL in the germline V gene (reference sequence). V was cut by 0 bases and J by 3 bases, with 8 bases left in between.

The gene calls are TRBV14 and TRBJ2-7; 8 positions match TRBD1. The CDR3 consists of 15 residues. V was pared by 1 base and J by 7 bases, with 9 bases of the junction left unmatched. The germline gives CDR1 SGHDN, CDR2 FVKESK. The DNA for the CDR3 is TGTGCCAGCAGCCAAGGACAGGGGCTGGTGGGAGAGCAGTACTTC. Its protein is CASSQGQGLVGEQYF.

This clonotype was detected ten times or more. The V call is TRBV12-3 or TRBV12-4, the J call TRBJ2-1, with D possibly being TRBD2 (6 bases). The CDR3 contains 14 residues. V was cut by 3 bases and J by 6 bases, with 12 bases left in between. The CDR3: CASSFVRGSNEQFF. The DNA for the CDR3 is TGTGCCAGCAGTTTTGTGCGGGGTAGCAATGAGCAGTTCTTC.

Worth noting for this clonotype: Mismatch with germline at one junction end may stem from a read error. The rearrangement links TRBV7-9 to TRBJ1-2, with D perhaps TRBD1 (6 bases). CDR3 length: 14 amino acids. Germline V gives CDR1 SEHNR, CDR2 FQNEAQ (reference sequence). For the CDR3, the DNA is TGTGCCAGCAGCTTAGGACAGGCTAACTATGGCTACCCCTTC. The encoded protein is CASSLGQANYGYPF.